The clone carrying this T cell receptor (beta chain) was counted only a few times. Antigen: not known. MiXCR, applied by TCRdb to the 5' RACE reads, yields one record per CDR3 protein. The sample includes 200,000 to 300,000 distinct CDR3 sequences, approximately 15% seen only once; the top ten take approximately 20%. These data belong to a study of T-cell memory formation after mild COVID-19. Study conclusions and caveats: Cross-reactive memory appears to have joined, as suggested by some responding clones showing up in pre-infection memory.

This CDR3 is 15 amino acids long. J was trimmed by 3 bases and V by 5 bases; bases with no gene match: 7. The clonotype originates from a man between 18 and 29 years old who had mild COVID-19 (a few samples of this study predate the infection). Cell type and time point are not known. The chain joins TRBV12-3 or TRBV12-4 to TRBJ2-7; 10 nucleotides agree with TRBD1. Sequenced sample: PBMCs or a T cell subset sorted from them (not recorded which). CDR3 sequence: CASSDRDRGLYEQYF. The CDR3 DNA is TGTGCCAGCAGTGACCGGGACAGGGGACTCTACGAGCAGTACTTC.